This T cell receptor beta chain was observed in a study of PD-1 blockade in classical Hodgkin lymphoma (dated by TCRdb to 2018 to 2021). For the study in its entirety: Nivolumab dosing was 3 mg/kg intravenously every 2 weeks, continuing until either disease progression or unacceptable toxicity. To define a peripheral blood immune signature of response to PD-1 blockade in classical Hodgkin lymphoma, the study combined TCR beta sequencing with CyTOF. What the study reported, not specific to this receptor: Diversity was lower in patients who began nivolumab less than 1 year after ASCT, so these patients were left out of later analyses to avoid confounding by immune reconstitution. Among trial patients, those achieving complete response had baseline diversity similar to that of newly diagnosed patients, while diversity was significantly lower in partial responders and progressors. CD4+ but not CD8+ TCR diversity rose significantly by C4D1 (p=0.0027 vs p=0.16), most apparent in complete responders (p=0.02). The study covered only a single clinical trial cohort, and the causes of the repertoire differences, possibly disease activity or prior therapy, were still not defined. Newly diagnosed patients were reported to have lower baseline TCR diversity than healthy donors, and relapsed/refractory patients were reported to have lower baseline TCR diversity still.

Worth noting for this clone: Its antigen target is currently unknown. No base quality values were provided; no much bigger clone lies one nucleotide off.

Reading the label with the study, this specimen's time point is: cycle 2 day 1 (C2D1) of nivolumab. Every trial patient had relapsed following autologous stem cell transplantation, and prior brentuximab vedotin exposure was what differed among cohorts A, B and C. A total of under 70 patients with relapsed/refractory classical Hodgkin lymphoma made up the trial cohort, and each patient's best overall response was complete response, partial response or progressive disease. Trial patients were treated with single-agent nivolumab in the multi-cohort phase II CheckMate 205 trial. Best overall response was determined by an independent review committee according to the 2007 International Working Group response criteria. Trial PBMCs were collected immediately before nivolumab initiation (C1D1) and during therapy at cycle 2 day 1 and cycle 4 day 1. Peripheral blood was collected in 8 mL Vacutainer Cell Preparation Tubes, from which PBMCs were isolated by centrifugation and then cryopreserved.

Genomic DNA was isolated using the Qiagen DNeasy kit from unsorted PBMCs as well as from negatively selected CD4+ and CD8+ fractions. Amplification of TCR beta CDR3 regions was done by immunoSEQ multiplex PCR with primers that anneal to V and J segments. A synthetic immune receptor repertoire was used to minimize amplification bias, and remaining bias was computationally removed after sequencing. The authors' analysis ran thus. Repertoire diversity was quantified as the Shannon entropy index using custom Python scripts. Unsorted, CD4+ and CD8+ repertoires were examined separately, except in combined analyses, for which CD4+ and CD8+ sequences were merged in silico. Clonal expansion was defined as a frequency increase of at least 2-fold after treatment compared with C1D1, and clones undetected at baseline were assigned a pseudocount of 0.5. Singleton clones were defined as clones with 0 or 1 copy at C1D1, and non-singleton clones were defined as clones with 2 or more copies. Clones expanded in unsorted samples were assigned a CD4+, CD8+ or unknown annotation through matching of protein sequences in sorted samples from the same patient. Wilcoxon tests on paired samples were used to test changes in diversity from C1D1 to C4D1. TCRdb obtained this table from immuneACCESS and retained in-frame rearrangements with V and J assigned. These tables miss some clones; where compared with another copy, unresolved V genes account for less than half of the shortfall, and the remainder is unexplained. V, J and clone size reflect that table, while D and trimming were determined from the DNA. The sample contains about 66,000 clones, about 70% of them found a single time. The ten largest make up approximately 8.4% of the sample.

The CDR3, from cysteine to phenylalanine, totals 15 residues. The DNA shown is the 45-base CDR3, in frame from base 1. The germline V gene gives CDR1 as MGHRA and CDR2 as YSYEKL. Compared with germline, V lacks 5 bases and J lacks 1 base; bases without a gene match: 6. The source is a human donor with classical Hodgkin lymphoma. The source was peripheral blood mononuclear cells (PBMCs), collected before the second cycle of nivolumab. The receptor chain draws on TRBV4-1 and TRBJ1-1; 8 central nucleotides agree with TRBD1. The CDR3 loop reads CASSLNQGANTEAFF. The DNA reads as follows: TGCGCCAGCAGCTTAAATCAGGGGGCGAACACTGAAGCTTTCTTT.